The 29 T cell receptor beta chains given below trace back to one sample, sequenced in a study of Graves' ophthalmopathy and Graves' hyperthyroidism. Amplification of the TCR beta CDR3 regions used RNA transcripts (as template). The library came from an HTBI-primed first-round RT-PCR and a second-round multiplex PCR. A single record per CDR3 protein comes from TCRdb applying MiXCR to the multiplex PCR reads. The table includes about 220,000 distinct CDR3 sequences, 20% to 25% detected once. The sequencing input was peripheral blood. Receptors were obtained from a woman between 50 and 59 years old with Graves' ophthalmopathy.

This clonotype was counted once. The V gene is TRBV7-2, the J gene TRBJ2-7, with D unresolved. Trimming took 2 bases from V and 4 from J, leaving 12 bases between them. Per the germline V gene, CDR1 is SGHTA and CDR2 is FQGNSA. The CDR3 covers 14 residues. CDR3 nucleotides: TGTGCCAGCAGCTTATACGGTTCCCTGTACGAGCAGTACTTC. Translated, it gives CASSLYGSLYEQYF. Complete variable domain (other parts from reference TRBV7-2 and TRBJ2-7): GAGVSQSPSNKVTEKGKDVELRCDPISGHTALYWYRQSLGQGLEFLIYFQGNSAPDKSGLPSDRFSAERTGGSVSTLTIQRTQQEDSAVYLCASSLYGSLYEQYFGPGTRLTVT.

This clonotype was observed many times. V gene TRBV12-3 or TRBV12-4 combines with J gene TRBJ2-7, with D possibly being TRBD2 (6 bases). The CDR3 has 16 residues. Trimming took off 3 bases at V and 2 bases at J, with 17 bases between the two ends. The CDR3 loop is CASSFDGGTRAYEQYF. The CDR3 DNA sequence: TGTGCCAGCAGTTTTGACGGGGGAACCCGAGCCTACGAGCAGTACTTC.

This clonotype was observed at least ten times. The gene calls are TRBV20-1 and TRBJ1-2; 9 bases agree with TRBD1. In germline, CDR1 is DFQATT, CDR2 SNEGSKA (reference sequence). The CDR3 totals 14 residues. V shed 6 bases, J shed 0 bases, and the junction held 5 bases outside the gene matches. CDR3 amino acids: CSALGQGPNYGYTF. CDR3 sequence (DNA): TGCAGTGCCCTGGGACAGGGACCTAACTATGGCTACACCTTC.

This clonotype has only one observation. Compared with germline, one end of the junction differs, possibly owing to a read error. The chain joins TRBV6-5 to TRBJ1-2; D call uncertain. The germline V gene has CDR1 MNHEY and CDR2 SVGAGI. The CDR3 consists of 13 residues. CDR3 amino acids: CASSYGEDYGCTF. CDR3 bases: TGTGCCAGCAGTTACGGGGAAGACTATGGCTGCACCTTC.

Ten or more counts support this clonotype. The chain recombines TRBV7-3 with TRBJ2-7, with a possible D match to TRBD2 (5 bases). Looked up from germline, CDR1 is SGHTA and CDR2 is FQGTGA. The V end lost 1 base, the J end lost 2 bases, and 12 bases lay between the germline ends. The length of the CDR3 is 15 residues. The CDR3: CASSLSPEGPYEQYF. The CDR3 DNA reads TGTGCCAGCAGCTTAAGTCCCGAGGGCCCCTACGAGCAGTACTTC.

The table lists this clonotype with many counts. This chain links TRBV27 with TRBJ2-5, with 11 bases fitting TRBD1. The germline V gene encodes CDR1 MNHEY and CDR2 SMNVEV (reference sequence). V was clipped by 4 bases and J by 3 bases; unmatched bases: 4. This CDR3 region has 15 residues. The CDR3 loop reads CASSYGTGGEETQYF. The CDR3 DNA is TGTGCCAGCAGTTACGGGACAGGGGGTGAAGAGACCCAGTACTTC.

This clonotype was observed many times. The chain couples TRBV20-1 to TRBJ2-5, with D hard to call. The V gene lost 3 bases and the J gene lost 5 bases, with 16 bases spanning the gap. CDR1 DFQATT and CDR2 SNEGSKA come from the germline V gene (reference sequence). The CDR3 runs to 14 residues. CDR3 sequence reads: CSASPYGPGETQYF. Written as DNA, the CDR3 is TGCAGTGCTAGCCCGTACGGCCCTGGGGAGACCCAGTACTTC.

The chain carries TRBV27 and TRBJ1-2, with D possibly TRBD1 on 5 matching bases. Trimming removed 5 bases at V and 0 bases at J, with 19 bases between. The CDR3 consists of 17 residues. Germline values: CDR1 MNHEY, CDR2 SMNVEV (reference sequence). The DNA of the CDR3 is TGTGCCAGCAGTCTCTATCTTGGGGGGGGGACTAACTATGGCTACACCTTC. It specifies CASSLYLGGGTNYGYTF.

This clonotype occurred many times. The V and J genes are TRBV11-2 and TRBJ1-2; 7 bases line up with TRBD1. In germline, CDR1 is SGHAT, CDR2 FQNNGV. The V gene end was trimmed by 2 bases and the J gene end by 3 bases; junction bases not matched to a gene: 15. The CDR3 is made up of 18 amino acids. This chain's CDR3 is CASSLPPTGTYNHYGYTF. CDR3 coding DNA: TGTGCCAGCAGCTTACCCCCGACAGGGACCTACAACCACTATGGCTACACCTTC. The complete variable domain, with remaining parts taken from reference TRBV11-2 and TRBJ1-2, reads EAGVAQSPRYKIIEKRQSVAFWCNPISGHATLYWYQQILGQGPKLLIQFQNNGVVDDSQLPKDRFSAERLKGVDSTLKIQPAKLEDSAVYLCASSLPPTGTYNHYGYTFGSGTRLTVV.

This clonotype was found many times. The rearrangement uses TRBV27 and TRBJ1-2; D call uncertain. Between the trimmed V and J ends, which lost 2 bases and 4 bases, there was a span of 20 bases. The CDR3 spans 17 residues. Germline V gives CDR1 MNHEY, CDR2 SMNVEV (reference sequence). CDR3 sequence: CASSLSSRGVNPYGYTF. In nucleotides, the CDR3 is TGTGCCAGCAGTTTAAGTTCCCGTGGAGTCAATCCCTATGGCTACACCTTC.

J is TRBJ2-7 and V is TRBV12-3 or TRBV12-4; 9 bases fit TRBD2. V lost 5 bases, J lost 6 bases, and 5 bases stayed unmatched. The CDR3 is 13 residues long. The CDR3 sequence is CASSRTSAVEQYF. CDR3 bases: TGTGCCAGCAGTCGGACTAGCGCAGTCGAGCAGTACTTC.

This clonotype was recorded many times. This chain connects TRBV20-1 to TRBJ2-7, with 7 bases lining up with TRBD2. The CDR3 extends over 12 amino acids. V was pared by 6 bases and J by 2 bases, with 4 bases of the junction left unmatched. From germline, CDR1 is DFQATT and CDR2 SNEGSKA (reference sequence). The CDR3: CSAGGLAYEQYF. The CDR3 nucleotides are TGCAGTGCCGGCGGACTAGCCTACGAGCAGTACTTC.

This clonotype was found many times. V is TRBV28 and J is TRBJ2-2, with D possibly matching TRBD1 (8 bases). V lost 5 bases to trimming and J lost 7 bases, with 23 bases between them. The CDR3 extends over 17 amino acids. The germline gives CDR1 MDHEN, CDR2 SYDVKM. CDR3 sequence: CASSQITGGGFYGELFF. For the CDR3, the DNA is TGTGCCAGCAGTCAAATTACAGGGGGGGGTTTCTACGGGGAGCTGTTTTTT.

This clonotype showed up just a few times. The rearrangement uses TRBV20-1 and TRBJ2-7, with 9 nucleotides matching TRBD1. Germline V lookup: CDR1 DFQATT, CDR2 SNEGSKA (reference sequence). The CDR3 spans 15 residues. J gave up 2 bases and V 0 bases, and 5 bases lay outside the gene matches. CDR3 loop: CSARDRHRGPYEQYF. The DNA of the CDR3 is TGCAGTGCTAGAGATCGCCACAGGGGGCCCTACGAGCAGTACTTC.

This chain joins TRBV28 and TRBJ2-7; 12 bases fit TRBD2. The germline V gene has CDR1 MDHEN and CDR2 SYDVKM. The CDR3 extends over 20 amino acids. Trimming took 3 bases from V and 0 from J; bases not matched to a gene: 15. The DNA for the CDR3 is TGTGCCAGCAGTTTCCCGACCTCTCATGCTAGCGGGAGGGACTCCTACGAGCAGTACTTC. This encodes CASSFPTSHASGRDSYEQYF.

The rearrangement joins TRBV5-1 to TRBJ2-7, with 13 bases matching TRBD2. Trimming removed 3 bases from V and 4 bases from J; junction bases left unmatched: 7. The CDR3 sequence is 16 residues long. Germline lookup yields CDR1 SGHRS and CDR2 YFSETQ. CDR3 loop: CASSSSGLAGLYEQYF. CDR3 DNA sequence: TGCGCCAGCAGCTCTTCGGGACTAGCGGGATTATACGAGCAGTACTTC.

This clonotype was picked up many times. V usage is TRBV20-1 and J usage is TRBJ1-1; D perhaps matches TRBD1 (5 bases). Trimming took off 1 base at V and 5 bases at J, with 14 bases between the two ends. The CDR3 is made up of 14 amino acids. In germline, CDR1 is DFQATT, CDR2 SNEGSKA (reference sequence). The CDR3 DNA reads as TGCAGTGCTAGAGTCAATGGGGGTGGGACTGAAGCTTTCTTT. Translating it yields CSARVNGGGTEAFF.

In its sample, this clonotype was seen many times. J is TRBJ1-1 and V is TRBV3-1, with 7 nucleotides matching TRBD1. The V gene end was trimmed by 0 bases and the J gene end by 10 bases; junction bases not matched to a gene: 5. CDR1 and CDR2 (germline): LGHDT, YNNKEL (reference sequence). CDR3 length: 13 residues. CDR3 residues: CASSQEDRVGAFF. In nucleotides, the CDR3 is TGTGCCAGCAGCCAAGAAGACAGGGTGGGAGCTTTCTTT.

This clonotype has ten or more counts. The chain links TRBV6-1 to TRBJ2-7; 9 bases agree with TRBD1. Germline values: CDR1 MNHNS, CDR2 SASEGT. The CDR3 totals 16 residues. V was clipped by 5 bases and J by 2 bases; unmatched bases: 10. The CDR3 DNA follows: TGTGCCAGCAGTCCTGGGGGGACAGGGAGAACCTACGAGCAGTACTTC. Amino acid sequence: CASSPGGTGRTYEQYF.

This clonotype was observed many times. This chain joins TRBV5-1 and TRBJ2-7, with unresolved D. The CDR3 sequence is 14 residues long. The V end lost 3 bases, the J end lost 3 bases, and 13 bases lay between the germline ends. Germline CDR1 reads SGHRS; CDR2 reads YFSETQ. The CDR3 spells CASSSTPGLYEQYF. CDR3 DNA: TGCGCCAGCAGCTCCACCCCAGGCCTCTACGAGCAGTACTTC.

This clonotype was seen at least ten times. The rearrangement links TRBV27 to TRBJ1-1; D gene ambiguous. Trimming stripped 4 bases from V and 1 base from J, with 10 bases between. The germline CDR1 and CDR2 sequences are MNHEY and SMNVEV (reference sequence). This CDR3 region has 14 residues. The CDR3 DNA sequence: TGTGCCAGCAGTTCCATCACACCGAACACTGAAGCTTTCTTT. It yields the protein CASSSITPNTEAFF.

The rearrangement links TRBV6-1 to TRBJ2-7; 8 positions match TRBD2. V was clipped by 6 bases and J by 4 bases; unmatched bases: 8. Germline CDR1 is MNHNS and CDR2 is SASEGT. CDR3 size: 14 residues. CDR3 loop: CASRPDSGGYEQYF. The CDR3 nucleotides read TGTGCCAGCAGACCGGACAGCGGGGGTTACGAGCAGTACTTC.

There are many counts of this clonotype. The chain uses TRBV12-5 and TRBJ2-7, with D uncertain. Germline CDR1 is LGHNT and CDR2 is FRNRAP. V lost 2 bases to trimming and J lost 4 bases, with 9 bases between them. This CDR3 contains 13 residues. The CDR3, as DNA: TGTGCTAGTGGTTTGAGCGAGGCGTACGAGCAGTACTTC. Protein product: CASGLSEAYEQYF.

This chain uses TRBV4-1 with TRBJ2-7; the D gene could be TRBD1 or TRBD2 (6 bases each). V was pared by 4 bases and J by 7 bases, with 17 bases between. The CDR3 loop spans 14 amino acids. CDR1 is MGHRA, CDR2 YSYEKL, per germline. CDR3 bases: TGCGCCAGCAGCCCGGGGGACACGCTAAAAGAGCAGTACTTC. Encoded protein: CASSPGDTLKEQYF.

This clonotype was recorded at least ten times. This chain links TRBV10-2 with TRBJ1-3; D is perhaps TRBD1 (5 bases). This CDR3 has 15 residues. Trimming removed 6 bases from V and 0 bases from J, with 12 bases in between. The V gene's germline CDR1 is WSHSY and CDR2 SAAADI. The CDR3 protein is CASRDSADSGNTIYF. The CDR3 coding sequence is TGCGCCAGCAGAGACAGCGCTGACTCTGGAAACACCATATATTTT.

This clonotype was found many times. The chain combines TRBV6-5 with TRBJ1-5; D is unresolved. The CDR3 has 14 amino acids. Looked up from germline, CDR1 is MNHEY and CDR2 is SVGAGI. Deletions cut 5 bases from V and 7 bases from J, with 15 bases between. The chain's CDR3 is CASSNVRAGQPQHF. The CDR3, as DNA: TGTGCCAGCAGTAATGTAAGGGCGGGACAGCCCCAGCATTTT.

The sample holds many counts of this clonotype. This chain joins TRBV7-2 and TRBJ2-5, with D tentatively TRBD2 (5 bases). This CDR3 region has 13 residues. The V end was cut by 4 bases, the J end by 5 bases, with 11 bases between. Looked up from germline, CDR1 is SGHTA and CDR2 is FQGNSA. CDR3 amino acids: CASSWERGETQYF. CDR3 bases: TGTGCCAGCAGCTGGGAAAGAGGGGAGACCCAGTACTTC.

In this sample, this clonotype turned up many times. This chain links TRBV20-1 with TRBJ2-7; D may be TRBD2 (6 bases). V was shortened by 1 base and J by 8 bases, with 15 bases between the two germline ends. The CDR3 runs 13 residues. Germline CDR1 reads DFQATT; CDR2 reads SNEGSKA (reference sequence). The CDR3 region is CSARAWDSVKQYF. The DNA for the CDR3 is TGCAGTGCTAGAGCCTGGGACTCCGTCAAGCAGTACTTC.

This clonotype appeared many times. The chain joins TRBV20-1 to TRBJ1-1; D is unresolved. Trimming cost V 1 base and J 8 bases, with 14 bases left between them. This CDR3 is 13 amino acids long. Germline lookup yields CDR1 DFQATT and CDR2 SNEGSKA (reference sequence). CDR3 sequence reads: CSARVHQDWEAFF. The CDR3 nucleotides read TGCAGTGCTAGAGTTCACCAGGATTGGGAAGCTTTCTTT.